This entry lists 30 T cell receptor beta chains sequenced from one sample in a study of T-cell reconstitution after alpha-beta-depleted transplantation in children. Unique molecular identifiers were used to barcode this TCRbeta library. Each CDR3 protein gets one entry after TCRdb re-called the PCR reads with MiXCR. The sample lists about 170,000 distinct CDR3 sequences, roughly 11% occurring once. The source material was PBMCs, sampled before TCRalphabeta/CD19-depleted stem cell transplant. All receptors come from a boy younger than 10 with acute myeloid leukemia, due to receive a stem cell transplant.

This clonotype was counted many times. V and J are TRBV9 and TRBJ1-2; 7 nucleotides align to TRBD1. This CDR3 is 15 amino acids long. Germline values: CDR1 SGDLS, CDR2 YYNGEE. Trimming removed 2 bases from V and 3 bases from J; junction bases left unmatched: 7. DNA of the CDR3: TGTGCCAGCAGCGTTGGACAGGCGGCACACTATGGCTACACCTTC. Residues: CASSVGQAAHYGYTF.

This clonotype was seen at least ten times. CDR3 sequence: CASGYHTGELFF. The CDR3 DNA sequence: TGTGCTAGTGGTTACCACACCGGGGAGCTGTTTTTT. The genes are TRBV12-5 and TRBJ2-2; D uncertain. Germline values: CDR1 LGHNT, CDR2 FRNRAP. The CDR3 runs 12 residues. V lost 4 bases and J 3 bases, leaving 3 bases between the germline ends. Full variable domain (outside the CDR3, taken from reference TRBV12-5 and TRBJ2-2): DARVTQTPRHKVTEMGQEVTMRCQPILGHNTVFWYRQTMMQGLELLAYFRNRAPLDDSGMPKDRFSAEMPDATLATLKIQPSEPRDSAVYFCASGYHTGELFFGEGSRLTVL.

This clonotype has ten or more counts. V and J are TRBV5-1 and TRBJ2-5, with D unclear. With 2 bases removed from V and 1 base from J, the gap between germline ends came to 6 bases. CDR1 is SGHRS and CDR2 is YFSETQ in the germline V gene. This CDR3 comprises 13 residues. The CDR3 region has the DNA TGCGCCAGCAGCTTCACCATCCAAGAGACCCAGTACTTC. Translation: CASSFTIQETQYF.

This clonotype was counted many times. The genes are TRBV10-3 and TRBJ1-6, with 8 bases lining up with TRBD1. J lost 6 bases, V lost 4 bases, and 5 bases had no gene match. The CDR3 has 15 amino acids. The germline gives CDR1 ENHRY, CDR2 SYGVKD. The CDR3 is CAISGRDRSNSPLHF. In nucleotides, the CDR3 is TGTGCCATCAGTGGGCGGGACAGGAGTAATTCACCCCTCCACTTT.

There are many counts of this clonotype. The chain uses TRBV15 and TRBJ1-5; 9 bases match TRBD1. J was trimmed by 9 bases and V by 4 bases; bases with no gene match: 10. CDR1 and CDR2 (germline): LNHNV, YYDKDF (reference sequence). This CDR3 has 15 amino acids. CDR3 sequence: CATSKDRGFMGPQHF. CDR3 in DNA: TGTGCCACCAGCAAAGACAGGGGGTTCATGGGGCCCCAGCATTTT.

This clonotype was seen ten or more times. V and J are TRBV12-3 or TRBV12-4 and TRBJ2-5, with D possibly TRBD1 on 6 matching bases. V was cut by 5 bases and J by 3 bases, with 13 bases left in between. This CDR3 contains 14 residues. CDR3 DNA: TGTGCCAGCAGTGTGTACAGGGAAAAAGAGACCCAGTACTTC. This gives the protein CASSVYREKETQYF.

In regard to this clonotype: One base away lies a much larger clone, so this may be a sequencing read error. Here the CDR3 DNA reads TGTGCCAGCAGTGTGGCGGTCAAAAACATTCAGTACTTC. Amino acids: CASSVAVKNIQYF. The gene calls are TRBV12-3 or TRBV12-4 and TRBJ2-4; the D is unclear. This CDR3 is 13 amino acids long. V lost 5 bases and J 3 bases, leaving 8 bases between the germline ends.

There are many counts of this clonotype. The V gene is TRBV27, the J gene TRBJ1-2; 8 nucleotides match TRBD1. V trimming: 6 bases; J trimming: 4 bases; junction bases outside the gene matches: 10. Germline V gene data show CDR1 as MNHEY and CDR2 as SMNVEV (reference sequence). CDR3 length equals 15 residues. For the CDR3, the DNA is TGTGCCAGCAGCTATAATCCACAGGGGGGCTATGGCTACACCTTC. Translated: CASSYNPQGGYGYTF.

On this clonotype: This may arise from a read error, as a much more abundant clone is one base away. V and J are TRBV3-1 and TRBJ2-4, with 8 bases lining up with TRBD2. Unmatched junction bases numbered 10, after V lost 5 bases and J lost 1 base. This CDR3 region has 17 residues. Germline V CDR1 and CDR2: LGHDT, YNNKEL (reference sequence). The CDR3 DNA reads as TGTGCCAGCAGCAAAGTCACTAGCGGTCAGGCCAAAAACATTCAGTACTTC. It encodes CASSKVTSGQAKNIQYF.

This clonotype occurred many times. This chain links TRBV7-9 with TRBJ2-1; possibly TRBD1 for D (5 bases). Germline assignment: CDR1 SEHNR and CDR2 FQNEAQ (reference sequence). This CDR3 is built from 13 residues. The V and J ends lost 2 bases and 9 bases respectively, with 11 bases between them. CDR3 residues: CASSLQGSSEQFF. The DNA of the CDR3 is TGTGCCAGCAGCTTACAGGGATCGAGTGAGCAGTTCTTC. Supplemented by reference TRBV7-9 and TRBJ2-1, the full variable domain reads DTGVSQNPRHKITKRGQNVTFRCDPISEHNRLYWYRQTLGQGPEFLTYFQNEAQLEKSRLLSDRFSAERPKGSFSTLEIQRTEQGDSAMYLCASSLQGSSEQFFGPGTRLTVL.

This clonotype has a count of ten or more. This chain joins TRBV21-1 and TRBJ2-7; the listed D gene, TRBD1, was not tested against the DNA. TRBV21-1 is designated a pseudogene. This CDR3 has 17 amino acids. The CDR3 DNA reads as TGTGCCAGCAGCGGGGGGGTAAGGGGGGCCAGAAGCTACGAGCAGTACGTC. It yields the protein CASSGGVRGARSYEQYV.

This clonotype has a count of ten or more. The J gene is TRBJ2-2, the V gene TRBV7-7; TRBD1 matches 10 bases. The CDR3 length is 18 residues. Per germline, CDR1 SSHAT and CDR2 FNYEAQ (reference sequence). The CDR3 nucleotides are TGTGCGGTCCCAAATTTTGGACCGGGACAGGGGACCACCGGGGAGCTGTTTTTT. This codes for CAVPNFGPGQGTTGELFF.

This clonotype occurred many times. The V and J genes are TRBV29-1 and TRBJ2-3, with D possibly TRBD1 on 5 matching bases. CDR1 and CDR2 (germline): SQVTM, ANQGSEA. The V and J ends lost 6 bases and 2 bases respectively, with 12 bases between them. The CDR3 spans 13 residues. The CDR3: CSVNPTVTDTQYF. CDR3 sequence (DNA): TGCAGCGTAAACCCGACAGTCACAGATACGCAGTATTTT.

This clonotype was seen many times. The chain uses TRBV7-2 and TRBJ2-5; 12 nucleotides match TRBD2. CDR1 SGHTA and CDR2 FQGNSA come from the germline V gene. J gave up 5 bases and V 8 bases, and 12 bases lay outside the gene matches. CDR3 length: 16 amino acids. CDR3: CASSQSLAGGQETQYF. CDR3 bases: TGTGCCAGCTCGCAAAGCCTAGCGGGGGGGCAGGAGACCCAGTACTTC.

At least ten counts were recorded for this clonotype. This sequence joins TRBV7-3 and TRBJ2-1; D call uncertain. Looked up from germline, CDR1 is SGHTA and CDR2 is FQGTGA. The CDR3 runs 14 residues. V was shortened by 5 bases and J by 0 bases, with 8 bases between the two germline ends. CDR3 coding DNA: TGTGCCAGCAGCGCCTCGGACTCCTACAATGAGCAGTTCTTC. Translated: CASSASDSYNEQFF.

This clonotype was observed many times. The chain joins TRBV25-1 to TRBJ1-1, with TRBD1 as a possible D gene (6 bases). The CDR3 is made up of 14 amino acids. Trimming stripped 1 base from V and 7 bases from J, with 13 bases between. Germline CDR1 and CDR2: MGHDK and SYGVNS. CDR3 residues: CASSESGQRGEAFF. DNA of the CDR3: TGTGCCAGCAGTGAATCTGGACAGAGGGGTGAAGCTTTCTTT.

Many counts were recorded for this clonotype. The rearrangement uses TRBV20-1 and TRBJ2-1; the D gene could be TRBD1 or TRBD2 (5 bases each). The germline gives CDR1 DFQATT, CDR2 SNEGSKA (reference sequence). V gave up 3 bases and J gave up 7 bases, with 10 bases separating them. This CDR3 spans 12 amino acids. The DNA of the CDR3 is TGCAGTGCTAGGGCCTGGGGGAATGAGCAGTTCTTC. It is translated as CSARAWGNEQFF.

This clonotype was counted at least ten times. Written as DNA, the CDR3 is TGTGCGTATGGCGGTTCGAACACCGGGGAGCTGTTTTTT. Translating gives CAYGGSNTGELFF. V is TRBV5-6 and J is TRBJ2-2, with D uncertain. CDR1 and CDR2 from the germline V gene are SGHDT and YYEEEE. The length of the CDR3 is 13 residues.

This clonotype was seen many times. The chain combines TRBV5-5 with TRBJ2-2; tentative D call: TRBD2 (6 bases). This CDR3 has 14 amino acids. Germline V lookup: CDR1 SGHKS, CDR2 YYEKEE (reference sequence). V was cut by 4 bases and J by 6 bases, with 13 bases left in between. CDR3 in DNA: TGTGCCAGCAGCCGCCTTTCGGGAGCCGGGGAGCTGTTTTTT. This encodes CASSRLSGAGELFF.

This clonotype was found many times. The rearrangement uses TRBV7-6 and TRBJ2-1, with D uncertain. CDR3 length: 13 amino acids. Trimming stripped 2 bases from V and 6 bases from J, with 8 bases between. Germline V CDR1 and CDR2: SGHVS, FNYEAQ. CDR3 in DNA: TGTGCCAGCAGCTTAATGGTGGGCAATGAGCAGTTCTTC. It is translated as CASSLMVGNEQFF.

This clonotype was seen repeatedly, ten times or more. V usage is TRBV5-1 and J usage is TRBJ1-1; possibly TRBD1 for D (6 bases). Per germline, CDR1 SGHRS and CDR2 YFSETQ. CDR3 size: 17 residues. As DNA, the CDR3 is TGCGCTTATGTGGGGACAAGGGCAGGTAGCGGGGACACTGAAGCTTTCTTT. Translating it yields CAYVGTRAGSGDTEAFF.

This clonotype was counted ten times or more. Since no conserved phenylalanine or tryptophan closes the CDR3, a read error is the likely cause. This chain joins TRBV4-1 and TRBJ2-7; 8 bases are shared with TRBD2. CDR1 and CDR2 (germline): MGHRA, YSYEKL. Unmatched junction bases numbered 2, after V lost 1 base and J lost 3 bases. CDR3 length equals 14 residues. In nucleotides, the CDR3 is TGCGCCAGCAGCCAAGTAGCGGGGAGCTACGAGCAGTACCTC. Its protein is CASSQVAGSYEQYL.

This clonotype was observed many times. The genes are TRBV6-6 and TRBJ1-4; no firm D call. The ends were cut back, 2 bases at V and 9 bases at J, with 10 bases in the middle. CDR1 and CDR2 (germline): MNHNY, SVGAGI (reference sequence). This CDR3 region has 13 residues. The CDR3, as DNA: TGTGCCAGCAGTTACGAAGGTTCAAAAAAACTGTTTTTT. It yields the protein CASSYEGSKKLFF.

This clonotype was counted ten times or more. This chain's CDR3 is CASSLRQSSGANVLTF. In DNA form, the CDR3 reads TGCGCCAGCAGCTTACGACAGAGCTCTGGGGCCAACGTCCTGACTTTC. The rearrangement links TRBV5-1 to TRBJ2-6; tentatively, D is TRBD1 (5 bases). This CDR3 comprises 16 residues. The germline gives CDR1 SGHRS, CDR2 YFSETQ. Trimming pared 2 bases from V and 0 bases from J, leaving 9 bases between.

This clonotype was seen at least ten times. The chain joins TRBV4-1 to TRBJ1-2; no definite D call. Germline V CDR1 and CDR2: MGHRA, YSYEKL. V was shortened by 4 bases and J by 0 bases, with 15 bases between the two germline ends. The length of the CDR3 is 16 residues. CDR3 in amino acids: CASSLYPTTANYGYTF. The CDR3 DNA reads TGCGCCAGCAGCCTATATCCCACGACCGCTAACTATGGCTACACCTTC.

Points on this clonotype: The junction shows a germline mismatch at one end, possibly a read error. J is TRBJ2-1 and V is TRBV18; D gene unclear. The germline gives CDR1 KGHSH, CDR2 LQKENI. The CDR3 contains 15 residues. The CDR3 reads CASSPGPPKDNKQFF. In DNA form, the CDR3 reads TGTGCCAGCTCACCAGGCCCCCCTAAAGACAATAAGCAGTTCTTC.

This clonotype was seen many times. This chain links TRBV5-1 with TRBJ2-2; D is unclear. V dropped 1 base and J dropped 5 bases, with 15 bases sitting between them. The CDR3 length is 16 residues. Looked up from germline, CDR1 is SGHRS and CDR2 is YFSETQ. Written as DNA, the CDR3 is TGCGCCAGCAGCTTGTCCCCCCCTGAGGCTACCGGGGAGCTGTTTTTT. Its translation is CASSLSPPEATGELFF.

The table lists this clonotype with many counts. This rearrangement joins TRBV6-5 to TRBJ1-2; a weak D match, TRBD1 (5 bases). The CDR3 runs 14 residues. From germline, CDR1 is MNHEY and CDR2 SVGAGI. The V and J ends lost 2 bases and 4 bases respectively, with 11 bases between them. The CDR3 loop is CASSYGDGAYGYTF. The CDR3 DNA sequence: TGTGCCAGCAGTTACGGGGACGGAGCCTATGGCTACACCTTC.

This clonotype was found many times. CDR3 sequence (DNA): TGTGCCAGCAGCAACCAAGGGACAGCGAACACTGAAGCTTTCTTT. Translation gives CASSNQGTANTEAFF. V is TRBV7-2 and J is TRBJ1-1; TRBD1 aligns across 7 bases. The CDR3 is 15 amino acids. Germline lookup yields CDR1 SGHTA and CDR2 FQGNSA. The V gene end was trimmed by 5 bases and the J gene end by 1 base; junction bases not matched to a gene: 7.

This clonotype was counted only a few times. The chain couples TRBV5-6 to TRBJ2-7; 7 bases are shared with TRBD1. This CDR3 is 15 amino acids long. Germline CDR1 SGHDT, CDR2 YYEEEE. The J segment lost 1 base and the V segment lost 2 bases, leaving 6 bases of the junction unmatched. The CDR3 DNA reads as TGTGCCAGCAGCTTAGGCAGGGGGATGTCCTACGAGCAGTACGTC. Protein sequence: CASSLGRGMSYEQYV.